The 11 T cell receptor beta chains below come from one sample, sequenced in a study of T cells in Graves' hyperthyroidism and ophthalmopathy. Amplification of TCR beta CDR3 regions was performed using RNA transcripts as template. With the HTBI primer set, the TCR CDR3 went through a first round of RT-PCR. TCRdb analysed the multiplex PCR reads with MiXCR anew, one entry per CDR3 protein. The sample holds a few hundred thousand distinct CDR3 sequences, 40% to 50% seen once. Sequenced input: peripheral blood or thyroid tissue (not recorded which). These receptors were obtained from an adult woman with Graves' disease, either hyperthyroidism or ophthalmopathy (not recorded which).

The chain is built from TRBV20-1 and TRBJ2-7; 8 nucleotides match TRBD2. Germline assignment: CDR1 DFQATT and CDR2 SNEGSKA (reference sequence). CDR3 length: 15 amino acids. Germline trimming cut 1 base from V and 3 bases from J; bases unmatched to any gene: 8. CDR3 in DNA: TGCAGTGCTAGAGGTCGCGGGAGGACAATCTACGAGCAGTACTTC. Amino acid sequence: CSARGRGRTIYEQYF.

There are many counts of this clonotype. The V and J genes are TRBV20-1 and TRBJ2-7, with TRBD1 matching 9 bases. Looked up from germline, CDR1 is DFQATT and CDR2 is SNEGSKA (reference sequence). The trim removed 5 bases at V and 2 bases at J, leaving 10 bases unmatched. The CDR3 loop spans 15 amino acids. The CDR3 spells CSAHTGTGIAYEQYF. In DNA form, the CDR3 reads TGCAGTGCTCATACTGGGACAGGGATTGCCTACGAGCAGTACTTC.

This clonotype was counted at least ten times. V is TRBV2 and J is TRBJ2-7; TRBD2 is a possible D gene (6 bases). CDR3 length: 14 amino acids. With 0 bases removed from V and 5 bases from J, the gap between germline ends came to 11 bases. Germline V gene lookup returns CDR1 SNHLY and CDR2 FYNNEI. The CDR3 protein is CASSEALGGDEQYF. The CDR3 coding sequence is TGTGCCAGCAGTGAAGCGCTTGGAGGGGACGAGCAGTACTTC.

V and J are TRBV25-1 and TRBJ1-6, with 7 bases that match TRBD1. J was trimmed by 15 bases and V by 5 bases; bases with no gene match: 16. The length of the CDR3 is 15 residues. Germline-derived CDR1 and CDR2 are MGHDK and SYGVNS. CDR3 bases: TGTGCCAGCAGTATTTCCGGGACAGTCAATTCGGGCCTCCACTTT. This gives the protein CASSISGTVNSGLHF. The whole variable domain, remainder taken from reference TRBV25-1 and TRBJ1-6, is EADIYQTPRYLVIGTGKKITLECSQTMGHDKMYWYQQDPGMELHLIHYSYGVNSTEKGDLSSESTVSRIRTEHFPLTLESARPSHTSQYLCASSISGTVNSGLHFGNGTRLTVT.

This clonotype was counted a few times. This chain uses TRBV3-1 with TRBJ2-5; D possibly uses TRBD1 or TRBD2 (5 bases each). Trimming left V 0 bases short and J 8 bases short, with 16 bases between. From germline, CDR1 is LGHDT and CDR2 YNNKEL (reference sequence). The CDR3 totals 15 residues. The CDR3 protein is CASSQDLAEGRTQYF. Written as DNA, the CDR3 is TGTGCCAGCAGCCAAGATTTAGCCGAGGGGAGAACCCAGTACTTC.

There are many counts of this clonotype. The chain carries TRBV7-9 and TRBJ1-1; 9 bases are shared with TRBD1. Losses at the gene ends were 5 bases for V and 5 bases for J; bases not matched to a gene: 6. The germline gives CDR1 SEHNR, CDR2 FQNEAQ (reference sequence). CDR3 length: 14 amino acids. CDR3 in amino acids: CASSRTGARTEAFF. As DNA, the CDR3 is TGTGCCAGCAGCAGGACAGGGGCACGGACTGAAGCTTTCTTT.

About this clonotype itself: A junction end diverges from the germline sequence, so it may reflect a read error. The rearrangement uses TRBV5-4 and TRBJ1-3; perhaps TRBD1 as D (5 bases). CDR3 length: 14 amino acids. The germline V gene has CDR1 SGHNT and CDR2 YYREEE (reference sequence). CDR3 region: CASSLRGTGNTTYF. For the CDR3, the DNA is TGTGCCAGCAGCTTACGGGGGACTGGAAACACCACATATTTT.

The V and J genes are TRBV9 and TRBJ1-5; tentatively, D is TRBD1 (5 bases). This CDR3 region has 15 residues. Trimming left V 3 bases short and J 5 bases short, with 15 bases between. From germline, CDR1 is SGDLS and CDR2 YYNGEE. The CDR3 spells CASSGGPGGHQPQHF. CDR3 coding DNA: TGTGCCAGCAGCGGAGGCCCCGGGGGTCATCAGCCCCAGCATTTT.

The CDR3 DNA sequence: TGCGCCAGCAGAAGAATCACAGGTACTACCTACGAGCAGTACTTC. Translation: CASRRITGTTYEQYF. This sequence joins TRBV5-1 and TRBJ2-7, with D possibly matching TRBD1 (5 bases). V lost 5 bases to trimming and J lost 2 bases, with 17 bases between them. This CDR3 is 15 amino acids long. Looked up from germline, CDR1 is SGHRS and CDR2 is YFSETQ.

The chain is built from TRBV29-1 and TRBJ1-2; 10 bases are shared with TRBD1. Trimming removed 8 bases from V and 7 bases from J; junction bases left unmatched: 16. Germline V CDR1 and CDR2: SQVTM, ANQGSEA. The CDR3 totals 15 residues. The CDR3 loop is CSPLGAGTGDGGYTF. CDR3 nucleotides: TGCAGCCCGCTGGGGGCCGGGACAGGGGACGGTGGCTACACCTTC.

A word on this clonotype: Compared with germline, one end of the junction differs, possibly owing to a read error. The chain links TRBV10-3 to TRBJ1-6; D is ambiguous. The CDR3 is 17 amino acids. Per germline, CDR1 ENHRY and CDR2 SYGVKD. CDR3: CASSYLDRSSYNSPLHF. CDR3 coding DNA: TGTGCCAGCAGTTACTTAGACCGGAGCTCCTATAATTCACCCCTCCACTTT.